Below, 27 T cell receptor beta chains from the same sample are listed, as sequenced in a study of early T cells in non-severe SARS-CoV-2 infection. TCRdb processed the 5' RACE reads anew with MiXCR; each CDR3 protein has one entry. Altogether nearly 90,000 distinct CDR3 sequences are present, around 14% being singletons, with the ten largest covering 6.5% to 9%. The material sequenced was whole blood. All receptors derive from an adult who was a healthcare worker with PCR-confirmed SARS-CoV-2 infection or an uninfected control (not recorded which).

This clonotype has more than one count but fewer than ten. The chain carries TRBV11-3 and TRBJ2-1; 11 nucleotides match TRBD2. V lost 2 bases and J lost 9; bases outside the gene matches: 9. CDR1 and CDR2 (germline): SGHNT, YENEEA. The CDR3 runs to 16 residues. The CDR3 sequence: CASSLNRLAGGREQFF. CDR3 in DNA: TGTGCCAGCAGCTTAAACCGGCTAGCGGGAGGTCGTGAGCAGTTCTTC.

The chain has TRBV6-2 or TRBV6-3 and TRBJ2-7; D not certain. The V gene lost 6 bases and the J gene lost 1 base, with 16 bases spanning the gap. Per germline, CDR1 MNHEY and CDR2 SVGEGT. This CDR3 has 15 amino acids. CDR3 sequence reads: CASSQTLGRSYEQYF. In DNA, the CDR3 is TGTGCCAGCAGCCAGACTTTGGGAAGGTCCTACGAGCAGTACTTC.

This clonotype was seen a few times. The rearrangement uses TRBV5-1 and TRBJ2-7, with TRBD2 matching over 12 bases. The CDR3 loop spans 17 amino acids. Trimming took 4 bases from V and 0 from J; bases not matched to a gene: 8. The germline gives CDR1 SGHRS, CDR2 YFSETQ. Written as DNA, the CDR3 is TGCGCCAGCAGCGCTAAACTAGCGGGAGGACCCTCCTACGAGCAGTACTTC. This encodes CASSAKLAGGPSYEQYF.

This clonotype was seen a handful of times. The chain uses TRBV19 and TRBJ2-1, with D unresolved. V was shortened by 4 bases and J by 4 bases, with 8 bases between the two germline ends. This CDR3 has 13 residues. The germline CDR1 and CDR2 sequences are LNHDA and SQIVND (reference sequence). The CDR3 bases are TGTGCCAGTAGTAATGACCGATACAATGAGCAGTTCTTC. It codes for CASSNDRYNEQFF.

This rearrangement joins TRBV4-1 to TRBJ1-1; possible D gene TRBD1, 5 bases. Trimming stripped 3 bases from V and 1 base from J, with 15 bases between. The CDR3 extends over 16 amino acids. The germline gives CDR1 MGHRA, CDR2 YSYEKL. The CDR3 nucleotides are TGCGCCAGCAGCCAGGAGGATCCAGGGTCGAACACTGAAGCTTTCTTT. This sequence encodes CASSQEDPGSNTEAFF.

The V and J genes are TRBV11-3 and TRBJ2-1; 11 bases line up with TRBD2. Germline assignment: CDR1 SGHNT and CDR2 YENEEA. This CDR3 has 16 amino acids. With 4 bases clipped from V and 2 bases from J, the junction kept 4 bases outside the gene matches. In nucleotides, the CDR3 is TGTGCCAGCAGCTCCCGGACTAGCGGGCCCTACAATGAGCAGTTCTTC. Translation: CASSSRTSGPYNEQFF.

This chain joins TRBV12-3 or TRBV12-4 and TRBJ1-1; no clear D gene. The CDR3 runs to 13 residues. Trimming removed 6 bases from V and 4 bases from J, with 12 bases in between. CDR3 sequence (DNA): TGTGCCAGCAGCCTACTGGAGGGCACTGAAGCTTTCTTT. It codes for CASSLLEGTEAFF.

This clonotype was detected a few times. The rearrangement uses TRBV12-3 or TRBV12-4 and TRBJ2-7; TRBD1 or TRBD2 may be the D gene (6 bases each). V lost 9 bases to trimming and J lost 9 bases, with 18 bases between them. There are 12 residues in the CDR3. Here the CDR3 DNA reads TGTGCCAGAGGGGACACTAGCTTATGGCAGTACTTC. This sequence encodes CARGDTSLWQYF.

This clonotype was seen at least ten times. The chain uses TRBV5-5 and TRBJ1-1, with 8 nucleotides matching TRBD1. The V gene end was trimmed by 4 bases and the J gene end by 4 bases; junction bases not matched to a gene: 9. This CDR3 is built from 15 residues. The germline gives CDR1 SGHKS, CDR2 YYEKEE (reference sequence). The CDR3 loop is CASSLMTGVGTEAFF. CDR3 bases: TGTGCCAGCAGCCTCATGACAGGGGTCGGCACTGAAGCTTTCTTT. Full variable domain (missing parts from reference TRBV5-5 and TRBJ1-1): DAGVTQSPTHLIKTRGQQVTLRCSPISGHKSVSWYQQVLGQGPQFIFQYYEKEERGRGNFPDRFSARQFPNYSSELNVNALLLGDSALYLCASSLMTGVGTEAFFGQGTRLTVV.

V and J are TRBV5-8 and TRBJ2-1, with D perhaps matching TRBD2 (6 bases). There are 14 residues in the CDR3. With 1 base removed from V and 8 bases from J, the gap between germline ends came to 13 bases. Per the germline V gene, CDR1 is SGHTS and CDR2 is YDEGEE. CDR3 in DNA: TGTGCCAGCAGCTTGCAAACTAGCACTGATGAGCAGTTCTTC. Residues: CASSLQTSTDEQFF.

The rearrangement joins TRBV5-1 to TRBJ1-1, with 9 bases fitting TRBD1. CDR3 length: 16 amino acids. V trimming: 2 bases; J trimming: 1 base; junction bases outside the gene matches: 6. The germline V gene has CDR1 SGHRS and CDR2 YFSETQ. The CDR3 loop reads CASSFRQGGWNTEAFF. As DNA, the CDR3 is TGCGCCAGCAGCTTCCGACAGGGGGGATGGAACACTGAAGCTTTCTTT.

The rearrangement links TRBV7-9 to TRBJ2-3; D is ambiguous. Germline lookup yields CDR1 SEHNR and CDR2 FQNEAQ (reference sequence). This CDR3 contains 13 residues. V was shortened by 5 bases and J by 0 bases, with 6 bases between the two germline ends. This chain's CDR3 is CASSLLSTDTQYF. The CDR3 nucleotides are TGTGCCAGCAGCCTTTTGAGCACAGATACGCAGTATTTT.

This clonotype occurred a few times. CDR3 sequence reads: CASSLTLAGTLLGEQFF. For the CDR3, the DNA is TGTGCCAGCAGCTTAACGTTAGCGGGGACCCTTCTCGGTGAGCAGTTCTTC. The chain employs TRBV7-3 and TRBJ2-1, with TRBD2 matching 8 bases. Germline-derived CDR1 and CDR2 are SGHTA and FQGTGA. V was clipped by 0 bases and J by 9 bases; unmatched bases: 13. This CDR3 spans 17 amino acids.

This clonotype occurred a few times. The V gene is TRBV27, the J gene TRBJ2-3; D is possibly TRBD2 (8 bases). Trimming took off 6 bases at V and 8 bases at J, with 18 bases between the two ends. The CDR3 is 14 residues long. The germline CDR1 and CDR2 sequences are MNHEY and SMNVEV (reference sequence). In nucleotides, the CDR3 is TGTGCCAGCAGCCAAGACAGGGCGGGAGGTACGCAGTATTTT. As protein: CASSQDRAGGTQYF.

In its sample, this clonotype was seen many times. The chain recombines TRBV29-1 with TRBJ1-2; D unclear. This CDR3 has 10 residues. Trimming shortened V by 4 bases and J by 7 bases, and 7 bases separated the two germline ends. Germline CDR1 reads SQVTM; CDR2 reads ANQGSEA. The CDR3 region has the DNA TGCAGCGTTGGTGGCACTGGCTACACCTTC. It yields the protein CSVGGTGYTF.

This clonotype occurred a few times. The chain employs TRBV13 and TRBJ2-7, with no clear D. The CDR3 covers 14 residues. V lost 0 bases to trimming and J lost 5 bases, with 11 bases between them. CDR1 and CDR2 (germline): PRHDT, FYEKMQ (reference sequence). The DNA for the CDR3 is TGTGCCAGCAGCTTAGGAGCCAGGACCCACGAGCAGTACTTC. This gives the protein CASSLGARTHEQYF.

V usage is TRBV9 and J usage is TRBJ2-5; D is uncertain. V was cut by 1 base and J by 4 bases, with 8 bases left in between. There are 13 residues in the CDR3. The germline V gene has CDR1 SGDLS and CDR2 YYNGEE. The CDR3 nucleotides read TGTGCCAGCAGCGTATCCTACCGAGAGACCCAGTACTTC. This codes for CASSVSYRETQYF. The full variable domain, rest sourced from reference TRBV9 and TRBJ2-5, is DSGVTQTPKHLITATGQRVTLRCSPRSGDLSVYWYQQSLDQGLQFLIQYYNGEERAKGNILERFSAQQFPDLHSELNLSSLELGDSALYFCASSVSYRETQYFGPGTRLLVL.

This clonotype appeared a few times. The gene calls are TRBV5-6 and TRBJ1-1; D gene ambiguous. Germline CDR1 reads SGHDT; CDR2 reads YYEEEE. Trimming took 5 bases from V and 1 from J, leaving 15 bases between them. The CDR3 covers 15 residues. The CDR3, as DNA: TGTGCCAGCAGGATAGGGCGCGCGCCGAACACTGAAGCTTTCTTT. Its protein product is CASRIGRAPNTEAFF.

The V call is TRBV12-3 or TRBV12-4, the J call TRBJ2-7; the match to TRBD1 covers 9 bases. The trim removed 4 bases at V and 2 bases at J, leaving 3 bases unmatched. The CDR3 spans 14 residues. In nucleotides, the CDR3 is TGTGCCAGCAGTTCGGGGACAGGGACCTACGAGCAGTACTTC. Protein: CASSSGTGTYEQYF.

Ten or more counts support this clonotype. The chain is built from TRBV6-1 and TRBJ2-5, with TRBD1 matching 8 bases. Trimming cost V 1 base and J 2 bases; bases outside gene matches: 12. This CDR3 is 18 amino acids long. Germline CDR1 MNHNS, CDR2 SASEGT. This chain's CDR3 is CASSEGGTGRSIQETQYF. Written as DNA, the CDR3 is TGTGCCAGCAGTGAAGGAGGGACAGGTCGCTCGATACAAGAGACCCAGTACTTC.

Only a few counts were recorded for this clonotype. The rearrangement joins TRBV6-1 to TRBJ2-7, with D perhaps being TRBD1 or TRBD2 (5 bases each). Trimming took off 0 bases at V and 5 bases at J, with 17 bases between the two ends. The germline CDR1 and CDR2 sequences are MNHNS and SASEGT. The length of the CDR3 is 16 residues. The chain's CDR3 is CASSEAIGAILHEQYF. The CDR3 DNA is TGTGCCAGCAGTGAAGCGATCGGGGCGATACTCCACGAGCAGTACTTC.

Only a few counts were recorded for this clonotype. This sequence joins TRBV28 and TRBJ2-7, with no clear D. The germline V gene encodes CDR1 MDHEN and CDR2 SYDVKM. The CDR3 is made up of 12 amino acids. Trimming took 2 bases from V and 2 from J, leaving 4 bases between them. CDR3 coding DNA: TGTGCCAGCAGTTTACCGGCCTACGAGCAGTACTTC. Protein sequence: CASSLPAYEQYF.

The rearrangement joins TRBV5-4 to TRBJ1-5; no reliable D call. CDR1 is SGHNT and CDR2 is YYREEE in the germline V gene (reference sequence). Trimming took 5 bases from V and 3 from J, leaving 15 bases between them. The CDR3 loop spans 15 amino acids. Here the CDR3 DNA reads TGTGCCAGCAGTTTCGGGCCAGGATACAATCAGCCCCAGCATTTT. Amino acids: CASSFGPGYNQPQHF.

The chain links TRBV6-6 to TRBJ1-1; the match to TRBD1 covers 10 bases. After removal of 11 bases from V and 3 bases from J, the junction contained 6 bases not matched to a gene. Germline CDR1 is MNHNY and CDR2 is SVGAGI (reference sequence). The CDR3 has 13 amino acids. CDR3 residues: CAGDRGPDTEAFF. For the CDR3, the DNA is TGTGCCGGTGACAGGGGGCCGGACACTGAAGCTTTCTTT.

V and J are TRBV5-1 and TRBJ1-1, with D uncertain. This CDR3 has 13 amino acids. Per germline, CDR1 SGHRS and CDR2 YFSETQ. V gave up 4 bases and J gave up 0 bases, with 7 bases separating them. The CDR3 DNA is TGCGCCAGCAGCATCGACCTGAACACTGAAGCTTTCTTT. Its protein is CASSIDLNTEAFF.

There are many counts of this clonotype. The chain recombines TRBV28 with TRBJ2-2; 10 bases align to TRBD1. The CDR3 extends over 16 amino acids. The V gene end was trimmed by 5 bases and the J gene end by 7 bases; junction bases not matched to a gene: 10. Germline V CDR1 and CDR2: MDHEN, SYDVKM. The CDR3 DNA is TGTGCCAGCAGTCCCATGGGGACAGGGGCTGACGGGGAGCTGTTTTTT. Translated, it gives CASSPMGTGADGELFF.

The chain recombines TRBV4-2 with TRBJ1-1; no definite D call. This CDR3 region has 13 residues. The V end was cut by 4 bases, the J end by 1 base, with 7 bases between. The germline V gene encodes CDR1 LGHNA and CDR2 YNFKEQ. CDR3: CASSPQTNTEAFF. CDR3 nucleotides: TGTGCCAGCAGCCCTCAGACGAACACTGAAGCTTTCTTT.